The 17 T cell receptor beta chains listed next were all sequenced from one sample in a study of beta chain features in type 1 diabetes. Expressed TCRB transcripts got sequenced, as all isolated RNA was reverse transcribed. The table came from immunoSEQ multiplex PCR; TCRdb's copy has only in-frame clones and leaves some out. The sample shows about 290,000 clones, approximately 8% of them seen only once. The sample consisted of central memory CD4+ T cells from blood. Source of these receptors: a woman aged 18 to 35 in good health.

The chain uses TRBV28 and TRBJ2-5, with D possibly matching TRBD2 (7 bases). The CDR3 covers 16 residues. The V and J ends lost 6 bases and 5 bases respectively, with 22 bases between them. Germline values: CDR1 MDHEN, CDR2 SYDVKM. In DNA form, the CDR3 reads TGTGCCAGCAGCGGGGGGCTGGGGGTATCTAGGGAGACCCAGTACTTC. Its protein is CASSGGLGVSRETQYF.

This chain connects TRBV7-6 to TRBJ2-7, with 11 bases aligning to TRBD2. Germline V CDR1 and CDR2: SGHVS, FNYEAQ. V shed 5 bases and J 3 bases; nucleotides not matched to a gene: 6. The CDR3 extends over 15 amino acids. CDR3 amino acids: CASSAGTSGFYEQYF. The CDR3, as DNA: TGTGCCAGCAGCGCCGGGACTAGCGGCTTCTACGAGCAGTACTTC.

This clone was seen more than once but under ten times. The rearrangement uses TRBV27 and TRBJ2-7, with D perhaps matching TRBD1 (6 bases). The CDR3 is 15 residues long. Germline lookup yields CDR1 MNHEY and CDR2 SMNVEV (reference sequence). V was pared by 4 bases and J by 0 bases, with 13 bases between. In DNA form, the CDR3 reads TGTGCCAGCAGTTCCTACAGGGCCTACTCCTACGAGCAGTACTTC. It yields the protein CASSSYRAYSYEQYF.

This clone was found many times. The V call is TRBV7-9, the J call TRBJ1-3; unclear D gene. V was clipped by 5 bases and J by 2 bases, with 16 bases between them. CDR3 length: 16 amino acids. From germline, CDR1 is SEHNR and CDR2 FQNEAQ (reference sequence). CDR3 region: CASSRPAGRAGNTIYF. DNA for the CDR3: TGTGCCAGCAGCCGGCCGGCGGGGAGGGCTGGAAACACCATATATTTT.

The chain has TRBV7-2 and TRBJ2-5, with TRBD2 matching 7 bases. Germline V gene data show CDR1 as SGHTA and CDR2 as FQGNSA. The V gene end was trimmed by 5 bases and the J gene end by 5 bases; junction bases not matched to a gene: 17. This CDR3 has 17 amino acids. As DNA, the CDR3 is TGTGCCAGCAGCCCGGGTAGTATGGCGGGAGCTGGGGAGACCCAGTACTTC. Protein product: CASSPGSMAGAGETQYF.

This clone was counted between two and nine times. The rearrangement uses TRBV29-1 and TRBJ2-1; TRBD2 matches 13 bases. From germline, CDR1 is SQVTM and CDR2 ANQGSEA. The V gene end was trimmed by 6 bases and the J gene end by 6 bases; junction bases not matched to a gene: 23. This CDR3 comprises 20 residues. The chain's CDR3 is CSVPLDQGGLAGVVSNEQFF. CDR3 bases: TGCAGCGTCCCCCTGGACCAAGGTGGACTAGCGGGAGTAGTTTCCAATGAGCAGTTCTTC.

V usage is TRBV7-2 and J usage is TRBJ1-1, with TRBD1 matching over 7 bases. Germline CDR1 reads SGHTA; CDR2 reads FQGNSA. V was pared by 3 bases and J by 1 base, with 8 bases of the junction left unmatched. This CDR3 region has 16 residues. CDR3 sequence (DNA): TGTGCCAGCAGCTTCCCGGCGGGACAGTCGAACACTGAAGCTTTCTTT. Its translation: CASSFPAGQSNTEAFF.

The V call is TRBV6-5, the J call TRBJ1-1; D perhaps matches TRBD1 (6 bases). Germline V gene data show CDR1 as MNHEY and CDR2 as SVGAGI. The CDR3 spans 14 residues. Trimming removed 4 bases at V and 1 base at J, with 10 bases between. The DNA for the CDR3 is TGTGCCAGCAGTTTTGGGGGCCCGAACACTGAAGCTTTCTTT. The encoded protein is CASSFGGPNTEAFF.

The CDR3 DNA reads TGTGCCACCTTTCGAGGGACAGGAGACTATCAGCCCCAGCATTTT. Its translation is CATFRGTGDYQPQHF. The chain employs TRBV28 and TRBJ1-5; 8 nucleotides line up with TRBD1. The J segment lost 5 bases and the V segment lost 10 bases, leaving 13 bases of the junction unmatched. Germline CDR1 reads MDHEN; CDR2 reads SYDVKM. The CDR3 runs to 15 residues.

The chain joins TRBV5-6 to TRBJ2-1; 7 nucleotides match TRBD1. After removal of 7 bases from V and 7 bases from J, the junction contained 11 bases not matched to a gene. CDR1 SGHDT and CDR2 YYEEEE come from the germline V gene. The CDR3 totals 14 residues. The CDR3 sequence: CASRLGTVLNEQFF. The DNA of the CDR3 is TGTGCCAGCCGCCTGGGGACAGTCTTGAATGAGCAGTTCTTC.

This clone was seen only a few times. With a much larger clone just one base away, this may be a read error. The CDR3 nucleotides read TGTGCCAGCAGTGGCAGGCAGAGCTCTGGGGCCAACGTCCTGACTTTC. As protein: CASSGRQSSGANVLTF. This rearrangement joins TRBV6-6 to TRBJ2-6; no clear D. The V gene lost 5 bases and the J gene lost 0 bases, with 11 bases spanning the gap. This CDR3 region has 16 residues. CDR1 MNHNY and CDR2 SVGAGI come from the germline V gene (reference sequence).

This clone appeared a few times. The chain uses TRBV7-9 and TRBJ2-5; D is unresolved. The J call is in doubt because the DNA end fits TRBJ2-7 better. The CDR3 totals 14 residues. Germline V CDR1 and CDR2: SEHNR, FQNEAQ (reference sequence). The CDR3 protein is CASSPTGGPYEQYF. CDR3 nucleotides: TGTGCCAGCAGCCCCACCGGTGGCCCCTACGAGCAGTACTTC.

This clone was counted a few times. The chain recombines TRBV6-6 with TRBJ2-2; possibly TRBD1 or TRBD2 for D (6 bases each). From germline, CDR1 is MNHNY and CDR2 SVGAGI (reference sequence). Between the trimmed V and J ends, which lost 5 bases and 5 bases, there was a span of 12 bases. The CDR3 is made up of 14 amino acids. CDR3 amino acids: CASSKLGGTGELFF. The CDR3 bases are TGTGCCAGCAGTAAACTAGGGGGGACCGGGGAGCTGTTTTTT.

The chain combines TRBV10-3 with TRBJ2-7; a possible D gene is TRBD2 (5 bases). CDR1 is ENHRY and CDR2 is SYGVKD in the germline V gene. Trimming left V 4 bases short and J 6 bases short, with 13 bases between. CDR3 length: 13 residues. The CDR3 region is CAISGDQEAEQYV. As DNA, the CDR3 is TGTGCCATCAGTGGAGATCAGGAGGCCGAGCAGTACGTC.

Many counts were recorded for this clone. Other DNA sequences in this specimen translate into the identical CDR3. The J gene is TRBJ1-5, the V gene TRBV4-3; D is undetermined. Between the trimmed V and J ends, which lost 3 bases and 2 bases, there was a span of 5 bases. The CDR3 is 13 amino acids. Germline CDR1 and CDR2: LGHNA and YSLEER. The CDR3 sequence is CASSQDRNQPQHF. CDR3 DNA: TGCGCCAGCAGCCAGGATCGCAATCAGCCCCAGCATTTT.

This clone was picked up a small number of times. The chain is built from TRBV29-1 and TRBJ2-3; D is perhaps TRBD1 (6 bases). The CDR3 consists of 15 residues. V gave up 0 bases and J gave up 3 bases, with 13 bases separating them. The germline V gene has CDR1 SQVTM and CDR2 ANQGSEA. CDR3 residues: CSVEDHAGDTDTQYF. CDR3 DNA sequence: TGCAGCGTTGAAGATCACGCAGGGGATACAGATACGCAGTATTTT.

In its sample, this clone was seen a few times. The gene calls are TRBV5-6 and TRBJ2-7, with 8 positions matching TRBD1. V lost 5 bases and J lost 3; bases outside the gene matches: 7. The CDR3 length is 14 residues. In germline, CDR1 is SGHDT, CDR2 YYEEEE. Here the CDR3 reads CASRTRQGNYEQYV. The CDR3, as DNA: TGTGCCAGCAGGACGAGACAGGGGAACTACGAGCAGTACGTC.